These 28 T cell receptor beta chains share one sample of origin, sequenced in a study of blood T cell repertoires in COVID-19. Sequencing used immunoSEQ multiplex PCR; TCRdb keeps in-frame clones, though not all of them. The sample yields approximately 88,000 clones, more than 65% seen once. Material for sequencing was peripheral blood. The receptor source for this set is a woman aged 80 or over with active or convalescent COVID-19.

The gene calls are TRBV18 and TRBJ2-3; perhaps TRBD2 as D (5 bases). Germline assignment: CDR1 KGHSH and CDR2 LQKENI. V was clipped by 3 bases and J by 1 base, with 5 bases between them. The CDR3 covers 13 residues. This CDR3 reads CASSPEGTDTQYF. Written as DNA, the CDR3 is TGTGCCAGCTCACCGGAGGGCACAGATACGCAGTATTTT.

The chain recombines TRBV4-3 with TRBJ2-5; D may be TRBD1 (6 bases). V lost 5 bases, J lost 5 bases, and 24 bases lay in between. Looked up from germline, CDR1 is LGHNA and CDR2 is YSLEER. The CDR3 covers 17 residues. CDR3 sequence: CASSKRGWGTSEETQYF. For the CDR3, the DNA is TGCGCCAGCAGCAAGCGAGGCTGGGGGACATCAGAGGAGACCCAGTACTTC.

This chain links TRBV9 with TRBJ2-5; D is possibly TRBD1 (6 bases). V was pared by 4 bases and J by 2 bases, with 12 bases between. Germline V gene lookup returns CDR1 SGDLS and CDR2 YYNGEE. There are 14 residues in the CDR3. The CDR3 region is CASSTQGTQETQYF. The CDR3 nucleotides are TGTGCCAGCAGCACTCAGGGGACACAAGAGACCCAGTACTTC.

The chain employs TRBV6-2 or TRBV6-3 and TRBJ1-5; 8 bases agree with TRBD1. The CDR3 spans 19 residues. Germline CDR1 MNHEY, CDR2 SVGEGT. Losses at the gene ends were 0 bases for V and 0 bases for J; bases not matched to a gene: 10. CDR3 residues: CASSYSGQGSAHSNQPQHF. CDR3 nucleotides: TGTGCCAGCAGTTACTCTGGACAGGGCTCCGCACATAGCAATCAGCCCCAGCATTTT.

The chain joins TRBV6-4 to TRBJ2-2, with 10 bases matching TRBD2. The germline V gene encodes CDR1 MRHNA and CDR2 SNTAGT. The J segment lost 4 bases and the V segment lost 5 bases, leaving 4 bases of the junction unmatched. This CDR3 region has 15 residues. The DNA of the CDR3 is TGTGCCAGCAGTCCCCTAGCGGGGGCCACCGGGGAGCTGTTTTTT. Its translation: CASSPLAGATGELFF.

This clone was observed a few times. The chain recombines TRBV4-3 with TRBJ1-5, with D perhaps matching TRBD1 (5 bases). The CDR3 totals 16 residues. The germline gives CDR1 LGHNA, CDR2 YSLEER. V was clipped by 0 bases and J by 6 bases, with 15 bases between them. CDR3 bases: TGCGCCAGCAGCCAAGAGTATGGGGCAGAAGGTCAGCCCCAGCATTTT. Translating it yields CASSQEYGAEGQPQHF.

As DNA, the CDR3 is TGTGCCAGCAGGGACGGGAATAATTCACCCCTCCACTTT. Protein product: CASRDGNNSPLHF. The chain couples TRBV6-5 to TRBJ1-6, with unresolved D. The germline CDR1 and CDR2 sequences are MNHEY and SVGAGI. The V end lost 6 bases, the J end lost 5 bases, and 8 bases lay between the germline ends. The CDR3 covers 13 residues.

The rearrangement uses TRBV28 and TRBJ1-2; tentatively, D is TRBD1 (6 bases). The CDR3 covers 13 residues. CDR1 is MDHEN and CDR2 is SYDVKM in the germline V gene. The ends were cut back, 10 bases at V and 3 bases at J, with 15 bases in the middle. The DNA of the CDR3 is TGTGCCACCAGGCTTACAGGGTACTATGGCTACACCTTC. Amino acid sequence: CATRLTGYYGYTF.

This chain joins TRBV4-3 and TRBJ1-1, with 8 bases lining up with TRBD1. CDR1 and CDR2 from the germline V gene are LGHNA and YSLEER. V lost 4 bases and J lost 0; bases outside the gene matches: 7. CDR3 length: 16 amino acids. The CDR3 nucleotides are TGCGCCAGCAGCCCCGGGACAGGCCCCCTGAACACTGAAGCTTTCTTT. Amino acid sequence: CASSPGTGPLNTEAFF.

This clone showed up just a few times. The genes are TRBV19 and TRBJ2-2; 9 bases are shared with TRBD2. Germline V gene lookup returns CDR1 LNHDA and CDR2 SQIVND (reference sequence). With V trimmed by 4 bases and J by 6 bases, 6 bases remained unmatched. The CDR3 sequence is 15 residues long. The CDR3 spells CASSNLAGASGELFF. The CDR3 DNA follows: TGTGCCAGTAGTAACTTAGCGGGGGCATCCGGGGAGCTGTTTTTT.

This chain joins TRBV14 and TRBJ2-3, with 14 bases lining up with TRBD2. Germline loops: CDR1 SGHDN, CDR2 FVKESK. Trimming at V came to 4 bases and at J to 11 bases, leaving 8 bases not matched to a gene. The CDR3 length is 15 residues. CDR3 in amino acids: CASSRSGLAGGQQYF. CDR3 DNA sequence: TGTGCCAGCAGCCGGAGTGGACTAGCGGGGGGCCAGCAGTATTTT.

The gene calls are TRBV10-3 and TRBJ2-1; a weak D match, TRBD1 (6 bases). The CDR3 sequence is 14 residues long. Germline V gene lookup returns CDR1 ENHRY and CDR2 SYGVKD. V lost 10 bases and J 3 bases, leaving 16 bases between the germline ends. The CDR3 protein is CASRRKDSYNEQFF. The CDR3 DNA sequence: TGTGCCAGCAGACGAAAGGACAGCTACAATGAGCAGTTCTTC.

In its sample, this clone was seen a few times. This chain connects TRBV10-3 to TRBJ2-3; D unclear. Trimming left V 2 bases short and J 2 bases short, with 8 bases between. The CDR3 has 14 amino acids. Germline-derived CDR1 and CDR2 are ENHRY and SYGVKD. The CDR3 loop reads CAISEAVATDTQYF. The CDR3 DNA sequence: TGTGCCATCAGTGAGGCAGTAGCCACAGATACGCAGTATTTT.

The chain has TRBV11-3 and TRBJ2-1; no definite D call. CDR1 is SGHNT and CDR2 is YENEEA in the germline V gene. The CDR3 is 13 residues long. Trimming took 0 bases from V and 5 from J, leaving 5 bases between them. The CDR3 DNA reads as TGTGCCAGCAGCTTAGAGGCAAACAATGAGCAGTTCTTC. It specifies CASSLEANNEQFF.

The V gene is TRBV6-4, the J gene TRBJ2-5, with D tentatively TRBD2 (7 bases). V lost 8 bases, J lost 3 bases, and 22 bases lay in between. The CDR3 totals 16 residues. In germline, CDR1 is MRHNA, CDR2 SNTAGT. DNA for the CDR3: TGTGCCAGCGACTCCGGGATAACGGGGGGCAAAGAGACCCAGTACTTC. Translated: CASDSGITGGKETQYF.

This chain joins TRBV19 and TRBJ2-5; D not resolved. CDR1 LNHDA and CDR2 SQIVND come from the germline V gene (reference sequence). The germline V and J ends were trimmed by 2 bases and 4 bases, with 8 bases remaining between them. This CDR3 comprises 13 residues. In DNA form, the CDR3 reads TGTGCCAGTAGTATAAATGCGGCAGAGACCCAGTACTTC. It is translated as CASSINAAETQYF. The variable domain in full, completed from reference TRBV19 and TRBJ2-5, reads DGGITQSPKYLFRKEGQNVTLSCEQNLNHDAMYWYRQDPGQGLRLIYYSQIVNDFQKGDIAEGYSVSREKKESFPLTVTSAQKNPTAFYLCASSINAAETQYFGPGTRLLVL.

In its sample, this clone was seen a few times. The chain recombines TRBV9 with TRBJ1-1; D gene ambiguous. The CDR3 is 17 amino acids. Per the germline V gene, CDR1 is SGDLS and CDR2 is YYNGEE. The V gene lost 0 bases and the J gene lost 0 bases, with 15 bases spanning the gap. DNA of the CDR3: TGTGCCAGCAGCGTAGTGGATTATGCAGACATGAACACTGAAGCTTTCTTT. It specifies CASSVVDYADMNTEAFF.

This clone was detected only once. The rearrangement uses TRBV5-8 and TRBJ2-7; TRBD1 aligns across 8 bases. The germline CDR1 and CDR2 sequences are SGHTS and YDEGEE. Trimming removed 5 bases from V and 7 bases from J; junction bases left unmatched: 8. The CDR3 extends over 13 amino acids. The CDR3 sequence: CASRLTGVREQYF. In DNA form, the CDR3 reads TGTGCCAGCAGACTGACAGGGGTTAGAGAGCAGTACTTC.

The chain employs TRBV5-1 and TRBJ2-4; unclear D gene. The CDR3 is 13 amino acids. In germline, CDR1 is SGHRS, CDR2 YFSETQ. V was shortened by 2 bases and J by 0 bases, with 3 bases between the two germline ends. The CDR3 here is CASSFLAKNIQYF. The CDR3 DNA is TGCGCCAGCAGCTTTCTAGCCAAAAACATTCAGTACTTC.

CDR3 sequence (DNA): TGTGCCAGCAGCGTAGGTAACAGGGGAAATTCACCCCTCCACTTT. Translation: CASSVGNRGNSPLHF. This rearrangement joins TRBV9 to TRBJ1-6, with 7 bases aligning to TRBD1. The CDR3 sequence is 15 residues long. CDR1 is SGDLS, CDR2 YYNGEE, per germline. V dropped 0 bases and J dropped 7; count of bases not matched to a gene: 4. Supplemented by reference TRBV9 and TRBJ1-6, the full variable domain reads DSGVTQTPKHLITATGQRVTLRCSPRSGDLSVYWYQQSLDQGLQFLIQYYNGEERAKGNILERFSAQQFPDLHSELNLSSLELGDSALYFCASSVGNRGNSPLHFGNGTRLTVT.

The V gene is TRBV5-8, the J gene TRBJ1-4; perhaps TRBD1 as D (5 bases). Germline CDR1 and CDR2: SGHTS and YDEGEE. CDR3 length: 15 amino acids. The V end lost 6 bases, the J end lost 4 bases, and 16 bases lay between the germline ends. This CDR3 reads CASIPIGGSNEKLFF. The DNA for the CDR3 is TGTGCCAGCATCCCGATCGGGGGGAGTAATGAAAAACTGTTTTTT.

The chain links TRBV9 to TRBJ1-2; TRBD1 might be the D (6 bases). CDR1 and CDR2 from the germline V gene are SGDLS and YYNGEE. The ends were cut back, 4 bases at V and 4 bases at J, with 11 bases in the middle. The CDR3 length is 13 residues. The CDR3 sequence is CASSSTGTYGYTF. In nucleotides, the CDR3 is TGTGCCAGCAGCAGCACAGGGACCTATGGCTACACCTTC.

The chain couples TRBV19 to TRBJ2-1; D possibly corresponds to TRBD1 (5 bases). Germline CDR1 and CDR2: LNHDA and SQIVND (reference sequence). V was pared by 5 bases and J by 2 bases, with 13 bases between. The length of the CDR3 is 15 residues. CDR3 sequence: CASSQTVNAYNEQFF. CDR3 nucleotide sequence: TGTGCCAGTAGTCAGACAGTGAATGCCTACAATGAGCAGTTCTTC.

The chain carries TRBV5-4 and TRBJ1-2, with no clear D. CDR1 SGHNT and CDR2 YYREEE come from the germline V gene (reference sequence). This CDR3 has 14 residues. V gave up 4 bases and J gave up 8 bases, with 18 bases separating them. CDR3: CASSPTQVLGGYTF. In DNA, the CDR3 is TGTGCCAGCAGCCCCACTCAGGTGTTAGGCGGCTACACCTTC.

V gene TRBV3-1 (or the pseudogene TRBV3-2) combines with J gene TRBJ2-3, with TRBD1 identical over 11 bases. The trim removed 5 bases at V and 2 bases at J, leaving 3 bases unmatched. The CDR3 is 15 amino acids. CDR1 is LGHDT, CDR2 YNNKEL, per germline (reference sequence). This CDR3 reads CASSFGQGATDTQYF. CDR3 nucleotides: TGTGCCAGCAGCTTCGGACAGGGGGCCACAGATACGCAGTATTTT.

The chain combines TRBV5-1 with TRBJ1-1; no reliable D call. In germline, CDR1 is SGHRS, CDR2 YFSETQ. V dropped 0 bases and J dropped 3 bases, with 18 bases sitting between them. The CDR3 spans 17 residues. The CDR3 spells CASSLDGWPGRDTEAFF. CDR3 in DNA: TGCGCCAGCAGCTTGGACGGATGGCCGGGTCGGGACACTGAAGCTTTCTTT.

In this sample, this clone turned up once. The gene calls are TRBV6-2 or TRBV6-3 and TRBJ2-5, with D possibly matching TRBD1 (5 bases). V dropped 5 bases and J dropped 0 bases, with 7 bases sitting between them. The CDR3 sequence is 13 residues long. The germline CDR1 and CDR2 sequences are MNHEY and SVGEGT. DNA for the CDR3: TGTGCCAGCAGTCCCAGGGACCAAGAGACCCAGTACTTC. It specifies CASSPRDQETQYF.

The V gene is TRBV29-1, the J gene TRBJ2-1; the match to TRBD1 covers 9 bases. The germline V gene encodes CDR1 SQVTM and CDR2 ANQGSEA. The CDR3 totals 14 residues. V was clipped by 8 bases and J by 4 bases; unmatched bases: 9. This CDR3 reads CSLLGTGSYNEQFF. The CDR3 DNA sequence: TGCAGCCTTCTAGGGACAGGGTCGTACAATGAGCAGTTCTTC.